The rows below give T cell receptor beta chains drawn from one sample of a study of blood T cell repertoires in COVID-19. Only in-frame clones appear in the TCRdb table, and some are missing; sequencing was by immunoSEQ multiplex PCR. The table records some 150,000 clones, about 86% of them present only once. The sequencing input was peripheral blood. These receptor sequences come from an elderly woman with acute or convalescent COVID-19. Both conserved end residues are part of each CDR3. A D gene is named only where the DNA matches it firmly. Some rows mark clone size as missing; the rest say once, few, many or name a class of expanded clone.

D: -
V: TRBV19
size: -
length: 10
J: TRBJ1-4
CDR3: CASSMGLEFF
DNA: TGTGCCAGTAGTATGGGACTAGAGTTTTTT

D: TRBD1
V: TRBV29-1
size: -
length: 11
J: TRBJ1-2
CDR3: CSVARGYGYTF
DNA: TGCAGCGTTGCCAGGGGGTATGGCTACACCTTC

D: -
V: TRBV12-3/TRBV12-4
size: -
length: 13
J: TRBJ1-6
CDR3: CASEGSLNSPLHF
DNA: TGTGCCAGCGAGGGCAGCCTTAATTCACCCCTCCACTTT

D: -
V: TRBV11-2
size: -
length: 14
J: TRBJ1-4
CDR3: CASSLTTLNEKLFF
DNA: TGTGCCAGCAGCTTGACAACACTTAATGAAAAACTGTTTTTT

D: TRBD1
V: TRBV11-2
size: -
length: 16
J: TRBJ2-5
CDR3: CASSIYRGATQETQYF
DNA: TGTGCCAGCAGCATTTACAGGGGTGCCACGCAAGAGACCCAGTACTTC

D: -
V: TRBV5-1
size: -
length: 15
J: TRBJ1-4
CDR3: CASSLAGATNEKLFF
DNA: TGCGCCAGCAGCTTGGCCGGTGCAACTAATGAAAAACTGTTTTTT

D: TRBD1
V: TRBV6-5
size: -
length: 15
J: TRBJ1-1
CDR3: CASSYSSGGGTEAFF
DNA: TGTGCCAGCAGTTACTCTTCAGGGGGCGGCACTGAAGCTTTCTTT

D: -
V: TRBV6-5
size: -
length: 15
J: TRBJ1-2
CDR3: CASSYSTGGYYGYTF
DNA: TGTGCCAGCAGTTACTCGACGGGAGGATACTATGGCTACACCTTC

D: TRBD1
V: TRBV12-3/TRBV12-4
size: once
length: 13
J: TRBJ2-5
CDR3: CASSYDRDGTQYF
DNA: TGTGCCAGCAGCTACGACAGGGATGGGACCCAGTACTTC

D: -
V: TRBV10-3
size: once
length: 14
J: TRBJ1-2
CDR3: CAITATTGGGGYTF
DNA: TGTGCCATCACCGCAACCACGGGGGGCGGTGGCTACACCTTC

D: -
V: TRBV5-1
size: -
length: 14
J: TRBJ1-3
CDR3: CASSLTVTGNTIYF
DNA: TGCGCCAGCAGCTTAACAGTTACTGGAAACACCATATATTTT

D: TRBD2
V: TRBV19
size: once
length: 15
J: TRBJ2-5
CDR3: CASSPPGTSWETQYF
DNA: TGTGCCAGTAGCCCACCGGGGACTAGTTGGGAGACCCAGTACTTC

D: TRBD2
V: TRBV4-1
size: -
length: 17
J: TRBJ2-5
CDR3: CASSQVGLAGTQETQYF
DNA: TGCGCCAGCAGCCAAGTTGGGCTAGCGGGGACTCAAGAGACCCAGTACTTC

D: TRBD2
V: TRBV2
size: -
length: 14
J: TRBJ2-7
CDR3: CASSGSSGVSEQYF
DNA: TGTGCCAGCAGTGGCTCTAGCGGGGTTAGTGAGCAGTACTTC

D: -
V: TRBV5-1
size: -
length: 14
J: TRBJ1-2
CDR3: CASSLRGQQDGYTF
DNA: TGCGCCAGCAGCTTGAGAGGCCAACAGGATGGCTACACCTTC

D: TRBD1
V: TRBV5-4
size: -
length: 16
J: TRBJ1-1
CDR3: CASRTDRGRSNTEAFF
DNA: TGTGCCAGCAGGACTGACAGGGGGCGTTCGAACACTGAAGCTTTCTTT

D: -
V: TRBV6-5
size: -
length: 14
J: TRBJ1-6
CDR3: CASSSSPGVTPLHF
DNA: TGTGCCAGCAGTTCCTCCCCAGGGGTGACACCCCTCCACTTT

D: TRBD1
V: TRBV5-1
size: -
length: 17
J: TRBJ2-2
CDR3: CASGDRNYPANTGELFF
DNA: TGCGCCAGCGGGGACAGAAATTACCCCGCGAACACCGGGGAGCTGTTTTTT

D: -
V: TRBV28
size: few
length: 16
J: TRBJ2-1
CDR3: CASSLKTRVDLNEQFF
DNA: TGTGCCAGCAGTTTAAAGACCCGGGTGGATCTCAATGAGCAGTTCTTC

D: TRBD1
V: TRBV15
size: -
length: 15
J: TRBJ2-7
CDR3: CATSSQDRGTYEQYF
DNA: TGTGCCACCAGCTCCCAGGACAGGGGGACCTACGAGCAGTACTTC

D: -
V: TRBV30
size: -
length: 15
J: TRBJ1-5
CDR3: CAWRSSPPQDQPQHF
DNA: TGTGCCTGGAGGTCGTCTCCCCCCCAGGATCAGCCCCAGCATTTT

D: TRBD2
V: TRBV5-4
size: -
length: 16
J: TRBJ2-7
CDR3: CASSPFVLAGLDEQYF
DNA: TGTGCCAGCAGCCCCTTTGTGCTAGCGGGGTTGGACGAGCAGTACTTC

D: TRBD2
V: TRBV4-2
size: -
length: 15
J: TRBJ2-3
CDR3: CASSLKGGGTDTQYF
DNA: TGTGCCAGCAGCCTTAAGGGCGGGGGGACAGATACGCAGTATTTT

D: TRBD2
V: TRBV3-1/TRBV3-2
size: -
length: 17
J: TRBJ2-5
CDR3: CASSPGLAGESQGTQYF
DNA: TGTGCCAGCAGCCCGGGACTAGCGGGGGAGTCTCAAGGGACCCAGTACTTC

D: -
V: TRBV3-1/TRBV3-2
size: once
length: 14
J: TRBJ2-5
CDR3: CASSSSGLKETQYF
DNA: TGTGCCAGCAGCTCCTCAGGCCTAAAAGAGACCCAGTACTTC

D: -
V: TRBV19
size: -
length: 15
J: TRBJ1-4
CDR3: CASSPGGRRGEKLFF
DNA: TGTGCCAGTAGTCCAGGAGGAAGGAGAGGCGAAAAACTGTTTTTT

D: TRBD1
V: TRBV5-4
size: -
length: 16
J: TRBJ1-2
CDR3: CASSLRTGRLNYGYTF
DNA: TGTGCCAGCAGCTTACGGACAGGCCGACTTAACTATGGCTACACCTTC

D: -
V: TRBV3-1/TRBV3-2
size: -
length: 16
J: TRBJ1-2
CDR3: CASSQHTTGSNYGYTF
DNA: TGTGCCAGCAGCCAACATACTACTGGGTCTAACTATGGCTACACCTTC

D: TRBD2
V: TRBV7-2
size: -
length: 17
J: TRBJ2-1
CDR3: CASSSIAGGGPNNEQFF
DNA: TGTGCCAGCAGCTCTATCGCCGGCGGGGGACCCAACAATGAGCAGTTCTTC

D: -
V: TRBV27
size: -
length: 14
J: TRBJ1-2
CDR3: CASSLSGQSMGYTF
DNA: TGTGCCAGCAGTTTATCGGGCCAGTCTATGGGCTACACCTTC

D: TRBD2
V: TRBV6-5
size: -
length: 15
J: TRBJ2-1
CDR3: CASSPSGLASNEQFF
DNA: TGTGCCAGCAGTCCTTCGGGACTAGCGAGTAATGAGCAGTTCTTC

D: TRBD2
V: TRBV7-3
size: few
length: 15
J: TRBJ2-3
CDR3: CASSPRLAGAQTQYF
DNA: TGTGCCAGCAGCCCGAGGCTAGCGGGGGCCCAGACGCAGTATTTT

D: TRBD2
V: TRBV6-5
size: -
length: 14
J: TRBJ2-7
CDR3: CASSRTSGAYEQYF
DNA: TGTGCCAGCAGTCGGACTAGCGGGGCCTACGAGCAGTACTTC

D: TRBD1
V: TRBV11-3
size: -
length: 14
J: TRBJ2-1
CDR3: CASSFRDRDNEQFF
DNA: TGTGCCAGCAGCTTCCGGGACAGGGACAATGAGCAGTTCTTC

D: -
V: TRBV6-2/TRBV6-3
size: -
length: 14
J: TRBJ1-1
CDR3: CASTPRGLPLGAFF
DNA: TGTGCCAGCACCCCCCGAGGACTCCCTCTCGGAGCTTTCTTT

D: -
V: TRBV21-1
size: -
length: 18
J: TRBJ2-7
CDR3: CASSALGLAGVSSYEQYF
DNA: TGTGCCAGCAGCGCCCTGGGACTAGCGGGGGTTAGCTCCTACGAGCAGTACTTC

D: -
V: TRBV5-6
size: few
length: 17
J: TRBJ1-2
CDR3: CASSLASGTLANYGYTF
DNA: TGTGCCAGCAGCTTGGCAAGCGGGACACTAGCTAACTATGGCTACACCTTC

D: -
V: TRBV7-8
size: -
length: 14
J: TRBJ1-3
CDR3: CASSSYTSGNTIYF
DNA: TGTGCCAGCAGCTCGTACACCTCTGGAAACACCATATATTTT

D: -
V: TRBV7-9
size: few
length: 14
J: TRBJ1-1
CDR3: CASSPRQMNTEAFF
DNA: TGTGCCAGCAGCCCGCGACAGATGAACACTGAAGCTTTCTTT

D: -
V: TRBV6-5
size: -
length: 14
J: TRBJ1-1
CDR3: CASSRGFQNTEAFF
DNA: TGTGCCAGCAGCCGTGGCTTCCAGAACACTGAAGCTTTCTTT

D: -
V: TRBV14
size: -
length: 16
J: TRBJ1-3
CDR3: CASSQVGGSSGNTIYF
DNA: TGTGCCAGCAGCCAAGTGGGAGGGTCCTCTGGAAACACCATATATTTT

D: -
V: TRBV11-2
size: few
length: 14
J: TRBJ2-7
CDR3: CASSLRATRYEQYF
DNA: TGTGCCAGCAGCCTCAGGGCCACTCGCTACGAGCAGTACTTC

D: TRBD1
V: TRBV27
size: -
length: 16
J: TRBJ2-1
CDR3: CASSLKGQGVNNEQFF
DNA: TGTGCCAGCAGTTTAAAGGGACAGGGGGTCAACAATGAGCAGTTCTTC

D: TRBD2
V: TRBV5-1
size: -
length: 16
J: TRBJ2-7
CDR3: CASSFGTASGGYEQYF
DNA: TGCGCCAGCAGCTTTGGAACGGCTAGCGGGGGATACGAGCAGTACTTC

D: -
V: TRBV9
size: -
length: 11
J: TRBJ1-2
CDR3: CASSARGGYTF
DNA: TGTGCCAGCAGCGCACGAGGGGGCTACACCTTC

D: TRBD1
V: TRBV18
size: -
length: 14
J: TRBJ2-5
CDR3: CASSPRQGSETQYF
DNA: TGTGCCAGCTCACCACGACAGGGATCAGAGACCCAGTACTTC

D: -
V: TRBV10-3
size: -
length: 14
J: TRBJ1-1
CDR3: CAINQDNPNTEAFF
DNA: TGTGCCATCAATCAGGACAATCCGAACACTGAAGCTTTCTTT

D: -
V: TRBV19
size: -
length: 12
J: TRBJ1-2
CDR3: CASSIGGRGYTF
DNA: TGTGCCAGTAGTATAGGGGGCCGGGGCTACACCTTC

D: -
V: TRBV6-2/TRBV6-3
size: -
length: 14
J: TRBJ2-1
CDR3: CASSYIAENNEQFF
DNA: TGTGCCAGCAGTTACATAGCAGAAAACAATGAGCAGTTCTTC

D: TRBD2
V: TRBV7-9
size: -
length: 15
J: TRBJ2-1
CDR3: CASSYVAGVVGEQFF
DNA: TGTGCCAGCAGCTACGTAGCGGGGGTGGTCGGTGAGCAGTTCTTC